A single sample gave rise to the 29 T cell receptor beta chains below, sequenced in a study of T cells in Graves' hyperthyroidism and ophthalmopathy. Researchers amplified the TCR beta CDR3 regions from RNA transcripts. Initially, a first-round RT-PCR of the TCR CDR3 employed the HTBI primer set. A single record per CDR3 protein comes from TCRdb applying MiXCR to the multiplex PCR reads. Of about 840,000 distinct CDR3 sequences in the sample, 38% were seen once. The sample taken for sequencing was blood. The receptors stem from a young man with Graves' hyperthyroidism.

In this sample, this clonotype turned up a few times. The chain has TRBV6-5 and TRBJ1-5; 8 bases match TRBD1. The CDR3 has 18 residues. CDR1 and CDR2 (germline): MNHEY, SVGAGI. The trim removed 6 bases at V and 0 bases at J, leaving 13 bases unmatched. The CDR3 coding sequence is TGTGCCAGCAGCCAACAGGACAGGGAGGATTATAGCAATCAGCCCCAGCATTTT. Protein product: CASSQQDREDYSNQPQHF.

As regards this clonotype: Compared with germline, one end of the junction differs, possibly owing to a read error. CDR3 region: CAISFAGRGTGELFF. CDR3 coding DNA: TGTGCCATCAGTTTCGCCGGGCGCGGCACCGGGGAGCTGTTTTTT. This chain connects TRBV6-5 to TRBJ2-2, with no clear D. The CDR3 extends over 15 amino acids. Germline-derived CDR1 and CDR2 are MNHEY and SVGAGI.

The rearrangement joins TRBV7-2 to TRBJ2-5; 7 bases match TRBD2. In germline, CDR1 is SGHTA, CDR2 FQGNSA. The CDR3 has 13 residues. With V trimmed by 5 bases and J by 3 bases, 3 bases remained unmatched. The CDR3 DNA follows: TGTGCCAGCAGCCCGACTAGCAAAGAGACCCAGTACTTC. This translates into CASSPTSKETQYF.

This clonotype was found a few times. This could be a read error, since a much larger clone is one nucleotide away. The chain has TRBV12-5 and TRBJ1-1; the D gene is possibly TRBD1 (6 bases). The germline V gene has CDR1 LGHNT and CDR2 FRNRAP. CDR3 size: 13 residues. The CDR3 loop reads CASRVTGNTEAFF. The DNA for the CDR3 is TGTGCCAGCAGGGTGACAGGGAACACTGAAGCTTTCTTT. Complete variable domain (other parts from reference TRBV12-5 and TRBJ1-1): DARVTQTPRHKVTEMGQEVTMRCQPILGHNTVFWYRQTMMQGLELLAYFRNRAPLDDSGMPKDRFSAEMPDATLATLKIQPSEPRDSAVYFCASRVTGNTEAFFGQGTRLTVV.

In its sample, this clonotype was seen many times. The gene calls are TRBV5-1 and TRBJ1-1; D not certain. There are 14 residues in the CDR3. The germline V gene has CDR1 SGHRS and CDR2 YFSETQ. The V and J ends lost 2 bases and 4 bases respectively, with 12 bases between them. The CDR3 region is CASSFKEIGTEAFF. Here the CDR3 DNA reads TGCGCCAGCAGCTTTAAGGAGATAGGCACTGAAGCTTTCTTT.

This clonotype was recorded a few times. The J gene is TRBJ2-3, the V gene TRBV2; 9 bases agree with TRBD2. V lost 6 bases and J lost 3; bases outside the gene matches: 7. Germline-derived CDR1 and CDR2 are SNHLY and FYNNEI. There are 15 residues in the CDR3. CDR3 DNA sequence: TGTGCCAGCAGCTCTCTAGCGGGGTTGACAGATACGCAGTATTTT. Translated, it gives CASSSLAGLTDTQYF.

The sample holds a few counts of this clonotype. In DNA form, the CDR3 reads TGTGCCAGCAGTTTCAGGGGGAGGGTCTACCAAGAGACCCAGTACTTC. Translation: CASSFRGRVYQETQYF. The rearrangement uses TRBV12-3 or TRBV12-4 and TRBJ2-5, with D perhaps being TRBD1 or TRBD2 (7 bases each). V was clipped by 3 bases and J by 0 bases, with 14 bases between them. CDR3 length equals 16 residues.

This clonotype occurred a few times. The chain joins TRBV7-9 to TRBJ1-1; 8 bases map to TRBD1. CDR3 size: 15 residues. The trim removed 5 bases at V and 4 bases at J, leaving 9 bases unmatched. CDR1 is SEHNR, CDR2 FQNEAQ, per germline (reference sequence). For the CDR3, the DNA is TGTGCCAGCAGCCGGGGATCAGGGGGCGGCACTGAAGCTTTCTTT. Translating it yields CASSRGSGGGTEAFF. Together with reference TRBV7-9 and TRBJ1-1, the CDR3 gives the full variable domain: DTGVSQNPRHKITKRGQNVTFRCDPISEHNRLYWYRQTLGQGPEFLTYFQNEAQLEKSRLLSDRFSAERPKGSFSTLEIQRTEQGDSAMYLCASSRGSGGGTEAFFGQGTRLTVV.

This clonotype was seen repeatedly, ten times or more. The chain joins TRBV2 to TRBJ1-4; D remains unclear. V lost 3 bases and J lost 8, with 13 bases in between. CDR1 is SNHLY and CDR2 is FYNNEI in the germline V gene. CDR3 length: 14 amino acids. The CDR3 is CASSEDFPIEKLFF. In DNA, the CDR3 is TGTGCCAGCAGTGAGGACTTTCCCATCGAAAAACTGTTTTTT.

The chain links TRBV12-3 or TRBV12-4 to TRBJ1-5, with D maybe TRBD1 (5 bases). V was cut by 5 bases and J by 5 bases, with 7 bases left in between. The CDR3 length is 12 residues. DNA of the CDR3: TGTGCCAGCAGTGGGGCAGATCAGCCCCAGCATTTT. Translating it yields CASSGADQPQHF.

This clonotype appeared many times. At one end the junction does not follow the germline gene, possibly because of a read error. The rearrangement uses TRBV5-1 and TRBJ2-6; no clear D gene. This CDR3 has 15 residues. From germline, CDR1 is SGHRS and CDR2 YFSETQ. The DNA of the CDR3 is TGTGCCAGCAGCTTGGGTGGGACTGGGGCCAACGTCCTGACTTTC. It specifies CASSLGGTGANVLTF.

Remarks on this clonotype: Given a much more abundant clone one base away, this may be a read error. This sequence joins TRBV19 and TRBJ1-1, with D unresolved. Germline V CDR1 and CDR2: LNHDA, SQIVND (reference sequence). Trimming shortened V by 7 bases and J by 3 bases, and 15 bases separated the two germline ends. The CDR3 runs 14 residues. The CDR3 region is CASTPTWTDTEAFF. The CDR3 DNA reads as TGTGCCAGTACCCCCACATGGACGGACACTGAAGCTTTCTTT.

This clonotype was seen more than once but under ten times. The chain is built from TRBV6-5 and TRBJ1-5; D not certain. V lost 2 bases, J lost 4 bases, and 12 bases lay in between. This CDR3 region has 15 residues. From germline, CDR1 is MNHEY and CDR2 SVGAGI. The CDR3 region has the DNA TGTGCCAGCAGTTACGGGGTTTCCCCAAATCAGCCCCAGCATTTT. Residues: CASSYGVSPNQPQHF.

This clonotype occurred a few times. This chain links TRBV7-2 with TRBJ2-7; the D is unclear. This CDR3 spans 13 amino acids. CDR1 SGHTA and CDR2 FQGNSA come from the germline V gene. V dropped 5 bases and J dropped 4 bases, with 12 bases sitting between them. DNA for the CDR3: TGTGCCAGCAGCGACACCCATGGTTACGAGCAGTACTTC. As protein: CASSDTHGYEQYF.

This clonotype was seen only once. This chain joins TRBV10-3 and TRBJ2-6, with D unresolved. Trimming removed 0 bases from V and 3 bases from J, with 12 bases in between. The CDR3 contains 17 residues. CDR1 and CDR2 (germline): ENHRY, SYGVKD. The CDR3 DNA reads as TGTGCCATCAGTGAGTCGAAAGGGTACTATGGGGCCAACGTCCTGACTTTC. It yields the protein CAISESKGYYGANVLTF.

This clonotype has ten or more counts. V is TRBV20-1 and J is TRBJ1-6; the D is unclear. The V end lost 5 bases, the J end lost 0 bases, and 8 bases lay between the germline ends. Germline-derived CDR1 and CDR2 are DFQATT and SNEGSKA (reference sequence). The length of the CDR3 is 14 residues. CDR3 residues: CSASASSYNSPLHF. The CDR3 DNA reads TGCAGTGCTTCGGCGAGCTCCTATAATTCACCCCTCCACTTT.

This clonotype was recorded a few times. V gene TRBV20-1 combines with J gene TRBJ2-7; D is perhaps TRBD2 (7 bases). The CDR3 has 15 amino acids. Trimming cost V 4 bases and J 5 bases, with 21 bases left between them. Germline assignment: CDR1 DFQATT and CDR2 SNEGSKA (reference sequence). In DNA, the CDR3 is TGCAGTGCTACAGCAGGGGAGGGACTGCAAGACGAGCAGTACTTC. Translation: CSATAGEGLQDEQYF.

V usage is TRBV9 and J usage is TRBJ2-2; 16 bases fit TRBD2. The junction had 4 bases not matched to a gene; V was cut back by 4 bases and J by 4 bases. The CDR3 runs 17 residues. Per germline, CDR1 SGDLS and CDR2 YYNGEE. CDR3 residues: CASSPGTSGRGTGELFF. The CDR3 DNA reads as TGTGCCAGCAGCCCCGGGACTAGCGGGAGGGGCACCGGGGAGCTGTTTTTT.

The chain has TRBV18 and TRBJ1-4; 7 nucleotides agree with TRBD1. J was trimmed by 5 bases and V by 6 bases; bases with no gene match: 3. This CDR3 contains 13 residues. Germline V CDR1 and CDR2: KGHSH, LQKENI. As DNA, the CDR3 is TGTGCCAGCTCCGGACAGGCCAATGAAAAACTGTTTTTT. It translates to CASSGQANEKLFF.

V and J are TRBV29-1 and TRBJ2-2; TRBD2 is a possible D gene (6 bases). Germline V gives CDR1 SQVTM, CDR2 ANQGSEA. CDR3 length: 14 residues. The V end lost 8 bases, the J end lost 1 base, and 14 bases lay between the germline ends. CDR3 sequence: CSSSGRENTGELFF. The CDR3 DNA reads TGCAGCTCCTCGGGGCGGGAGAACACCGGGGAGCTGTTTTTT.

This clonotype is a singleton in its sample. The chain links TRBV2 to TRBJ1-5; possibly TRBD1 for D (5 bases). The CDR3 has 16 residues. V gave up 5 bases and J gave up 4 bases, with 18 bases separating them. Germline lookup yields CDR1 SNHLY and CDR2 FYNNEI. CDR3 nucleotides: TGTGCCAGCAGTTTAGGGGCGAACGGGCGAAATCAGCCCCAGCATTTT. It codes for CASSLGANGRNQPQHF.

The chain recombines TRBV15 with TRBJ1-3; no firm D call. Deletions cut 1 base from V and 7 bases from J, with 8 bases between. The germline V gene has CDR1 LNHNV and CDR2 YYDKDF (reference sequence). There are 13 residues in the CDR3. The CDR3 protein is CATSRGPGNTIYF. The CDR3 bases are TGTGCCACCAGCAGAGGTCCCGGGAACACCATATATTTT.

Worth noting for this clonotype: A read error may explain this, as a much larger clone is one base away. This chain links TRBV10-2 with TRBJ2-5; a weak D match, TRBD1 (7 bases). V was pared by 3 bases and J by 4 bases, with 21 bases between. Germline loops: CDR1 WSHSY, CDR2 SAAADI. The CDR3 is 17 amino acids. The CDR3, as DNA: TGCGCCAGCAGTGAAATTGGATTGGAGGGGGCTCGAGAGACCCAGTACTTC. Translation gives CASSEIGLEGARETQYF.

The rearrangement links TRBV7-2 to TRBJ2-5, with 9 bases lining up with TRBD1. In germline, CDR1 is SGHTA, CDR2 FQGNSA. This CDR3 region has 16 residues. The junction had 12 bases not matched to a gene; V was cut back by 5 bases and J by 5 bases. DNA of the CDR3: TGTGCCAGCAGCATACGATTCTCCGGGACAGGGGAGACCCAGTACTTC. The encoded protein is CASSIRFSGTGETQYF.

The chain links TRBV20-1 to TRBJ1-6; the D gene is possibly TRBD1 (6 bases). Germline assignment: CDR1 DFQATT and CDR2 SNEGSKA (reference sequence). The CDR3 contains 13 residues. V was pared by 6 bases and J by 9 bases, with 15 bases between. The CDR3 spells CSAHAQGGSPLHF. The DNA for the CDR3 is TGCAGTGCCCACGCACAGGGTGGTTCACCCCTCCACTTT.

The chain carries TRBV3-1 and TRBJ2-5, with unresolved D. The germline gives CDR1 LGHDT, CDR2 YNNKEL (reference sequence). This CDR3 has 15 residues. Trimming left V 1 base short and J 2 bases short, with 11 bases between. This chain's CDR3 is CASSQAPGRQETQYF. CDR3 bases: TGTGCCAGCAGCCAAGCGCCCGGACGGCAAGAGACCCAGTACTTC.

As for this clonotype: One end of the junction does not line up with germline, which may come from a read error. This rearrangement joins TRBV12-3 or TRBV12-4 to TRBJ2-2; possible D gene TRBD2, 5 bases. The CDR3 spans 12 residues. The CDR3 bases are TGTGTCAGCAGTACGGGAACCGGGGAGCTGTTTTTT. Translating gives CVSSTGTGELFF.

This clonotype was counted many times. The chain employs TRBV29-1 and TRBJ2-7, with 8 bases that match TRBD1. Trimming took 2 bases from V and 5 from J; bases not matched to a gene: 5. The CDR3 is made up of 13 amino acids. Per the germline V gene, CDR1 is SQVTM and CDR2 is ANQGSEA. The CDR3 protein is CSVEYRGFHEQYF. As DNA, the CDR3 is TGCAGCGTTGAATACAGGGGGTTCCACGAGCAGTACTTC.

This clonotype appeared a few times. The chain couples TRBV7-6 to TRBJ2-5; 10 bases are shared with TRBD1. Germline V CDR1 and CDR2: SGHVS, FNYEAQ. The J segment lost 5 bases and the V segment lost 3 bases, leaving 9 bases of the junction unmatched. The CDR3 extends over 16 amino acids. Here the CDR3 reads CASSFYRTGGTETQYF. CDR3 in DNA: TGTGCCAGCAGCTTTTATCGGACAGGGGGTACGGAGACCCAGTACTTC.